This T cell receptor (beta chain) was profiled in a study of blood T cells in healthy people across ages. Study-wide findings and caveats: Both naive CD4+ cell counts and diversity were greater in long-lived donors than in aged donors. Expanded clonotype changes were possibly confounded by unknown donor CMV status. TCR beta diversity tracked closely with naive T cell percentage.

Worth noting for this clonotype: What it recognizes is unknown.

Germline-derived CDR1 and CDR2 are DFQATT and SNEGSKA (reference sequence). Trimming at V came to 6 bases and at J to 5 bases, leaving 20 bases not matched to a gene. The CDR3 extends over 17 amino acids. A sample-barcoded 5' primer and a J-beta primer mix were used in a second PCR of roughly 6 to 11 cycles. TCRdb independently ran MiXCR on the 5' RACE reads; one entry per CDR3 protein. The sample shows fewer than 650,000 distinct CDR3 sequences, 27% of them seen only once. Another study also made use of these data, one on T cells of mothers and their children. From that study: It was related mother-child pairs that showed slightly higher overlap than unrelated pairs, without reaching significance.

The rearrangement uses TRBV20-1 and TRBJ2-7; 9 bases line up with TRBD2. The source is a boy under 10 years old in good health. The material sequenced was blood. This CDR3 reads CSAKSFERELAGHEQYF. The CDR3 DNA reads TGCAGTGCGAAATCCTTTGAGCGGGAACTAGCGGGCCACGAGCAGTACTTC.